The T cell receptor (beta chain) under discussion was sequenced for a study of Graves' ophthalmopathy and Graves' hyperthyroidism. RNA served as the template for amplifying TCR beta CDR3 regions. Investigators did first-round RT-PCR with HTBI primers, then second-round multiplex PCR. From the multiplex PCR reads, TCRdb called clonotypes with MiXCR, one entry per CDR3 protein. The table includes hundreds of thousands of distinct CDR3 sequences, 35% to 50% detected once. Other autoimmune diseases, uncontrolled infections, pregnancy or lactation led to the exclusion of patients. This CDR3 spans 13 amino acids. V lost 5 bases, J lost 6 bases, and 14 bases lay in between. The germline V gene encodes CDR1 SNHLY and CDR2 FYNNEI. This clonotype has a count of ten or more.

The chain recombines TRBV2 with TRBJ2-7; D perhaps matches TRBD2 (5 bases). The sample taken for sequencing was peripheral blood. The clonotype comes from an adult man with Graves' ophthalmopathy. CDR3 nucleotide sequence: TGTGCCAGCAGTTTGACTAAGTCTACCGAGCAGTACTTC. It yields the protein CASSLTKSTEQYF. The full variable domain, with the rest looked up from reference TRBV2 and TRBJ2-7, is EPEVTQTPSHQVTQMGQEVILRCVPISNHLYFYWYRQILGQKVEFLVSFYNNEISEKSEIFDDQFSVERPDGSNFTLKIRSTKLEDSAMYFCASSLTKSTEQYFGPGTRLTVT.